This record covers a single TCR beta chain. There is no known antigen for this receptor. No much larger clone is present one base from it, and per-base qualities are unavailable. These data come from a study of blood T cell repertoires in COVID-19 (dated by TCRdb to about 2020). Some background on the complete study: Samples covering the acute and convalescent phases of COVID-19 were provided by collaborators in the United States, Italy and Spain. The sample metadata nearly always contained a de-identified subject ID, COVID-19 status, age in years and sex. The repertoires were released in a freely available public database intended as a resource for research on the immune response to SARS-CoV-2. Samples came from the ongoing ImmuneRACE study (first 160 participants) plus 1,254 subjects from 6 global collaborators. The dataset comprised deeply sampled blood TCRbeta repertoires from subjects exposed to, actively infected with, or recovered from COVID-19. The material from the prospective study consisted of cDNA or gDNA derived from T cells, B-cell-depleted T cells, or PBMCs. Where available, HLA class I and class II types were taken from metadata supplied by the sample provider and were not determined by assay-based typing. General study outcomes and caveats: The quantity of clinical and demographic metadata differed by source and by participant and was supplied without curation.

From the germline V gene, CDR1 is SGDLS and CDR2 is YYNGEE. The V and J ends are trimmed by 4 bases and 4 bases, leaving 5 bases between them. The CDR3 numbers 12 residues from cysteine through phenylalanine. The sequence is cut down to CDR3 DNA, 36 bases in frame from base 1. Participants in the prospective study were aged roughly 18 to 89 years, lived in 24 United States geographic areas, and enrolled through a virtual design. In the prospective study, participants were assigned to cohorts based on the clinical history participants reported in a screening survey and a study questionnaire. In the prospective study, mobile phlebotomists collected whole blood, serum and a nasopharyngeal or oropharyngeal swab from each participant. Additional blood draws and questionnaires over a 2-month period could optionally be provided by prospective study participants. Before DNA extraction, blood samples from the prospective study were shipped at room temperature or frozen.

The immunoSEQ Assay, a bias-controlled multiplex PCR, was used to amplify TCRbeta CDR3 regions from genomic DNA. On the study's bioinformatics: The number of nucleated cells in each sample was estimated by amplification of reference gene primers within the assay. To quantify the absolute abundance of each unique TCRbeta CDR3 rearrangement, sequence reads were collapsed and filtered. For each sample, productive Simpson clonality was calculated as the square root of Simpson's diversity index across productive rearrangements. The table was pulled from immuneACCESS by TCRdb, which kept in-frame rearrangements only. Such tables lose some clones; where checked, under half of the loss comes from unresolved V genes, and the rest has no known cause. The V and J calls and clone size are taken from that table; D and trimming were inferred from the DNA. The sample yields 150,000 or so clones; over 70% were counted once. Around 3.6% of the sample is held by the ten biggest clonotypes.

The rearranged chain carries TRBV9 and TRBJ2-2; the D gene lacks a confident call. The sequence was collected from a woman between 50 and 59 years old in a cohort exposed to, infected with or recovered from COVID-19 (not recorded which). Material for sequencing was PBMCs or T cells enriched from blood (not recorded which). The sequenced DNA is TGTGCCAGCAGCACTTCCACCGGGGAGCTGTTTTTT. This translates into CASSTSTGELFF.